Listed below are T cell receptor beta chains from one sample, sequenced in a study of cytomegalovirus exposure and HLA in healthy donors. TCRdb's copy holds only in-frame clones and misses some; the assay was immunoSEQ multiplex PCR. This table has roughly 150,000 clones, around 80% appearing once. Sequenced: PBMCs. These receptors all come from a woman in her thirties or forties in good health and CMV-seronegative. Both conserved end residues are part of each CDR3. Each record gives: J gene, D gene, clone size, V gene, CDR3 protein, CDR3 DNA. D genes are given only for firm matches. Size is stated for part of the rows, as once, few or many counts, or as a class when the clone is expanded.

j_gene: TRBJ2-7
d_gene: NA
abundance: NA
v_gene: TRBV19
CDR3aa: CASSDPSTGSYEQYF
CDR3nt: TGTGCCAGTAGTGACCCCTCCACAGGGTCCTACGAGCAGTACTTC

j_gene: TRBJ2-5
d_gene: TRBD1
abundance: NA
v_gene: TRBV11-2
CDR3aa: CASSRERDREKETQYF
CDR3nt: TGTGCCAGCAGCAGAGAGAGGGACAGGGAAAAAGAGACCCAGTACTTC

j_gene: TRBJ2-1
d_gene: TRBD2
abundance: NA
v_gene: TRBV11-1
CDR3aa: CASSLGLAGHNEQFF
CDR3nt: TGTGCCAGCAGCTTAGGACTAGCGGGTCACAATGAGCAGTTCTTC

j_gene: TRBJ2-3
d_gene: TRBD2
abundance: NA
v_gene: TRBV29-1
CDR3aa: CSTLAGLGDTQYF
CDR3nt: TGCAGCACGTTAGCGGGGCTGGGGGATACGCAGTATTTT

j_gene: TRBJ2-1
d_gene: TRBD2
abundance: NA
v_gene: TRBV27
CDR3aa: CASSLGTSQYNEQFF
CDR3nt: TGTGCCAGCAGTCTGGGGACTAGCCAATACAATGAGCAGTTCTTC

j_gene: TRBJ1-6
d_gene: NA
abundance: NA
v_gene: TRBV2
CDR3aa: CASTQLRGSPLHF
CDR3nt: TGTGCCAGCACCCAACTCCGGGGTTCACCCCTCCACTTT

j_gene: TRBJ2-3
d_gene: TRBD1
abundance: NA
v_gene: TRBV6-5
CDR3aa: CASRPTGSKTQYF
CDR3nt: TGTGCCAGCAGGCCGACAGGGTCAAAAACGCAGTATTTT

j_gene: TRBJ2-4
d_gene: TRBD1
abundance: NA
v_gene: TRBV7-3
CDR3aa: CASSLDRGLEAKNIQYF
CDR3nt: TGTGCCAGCAGCCTCGACAGGGGACTGGAAGCCAAAAACATTCAGTACTTC

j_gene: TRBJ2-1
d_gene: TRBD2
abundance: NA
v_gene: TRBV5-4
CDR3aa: CASSFGGRDEQFF
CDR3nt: TGTGCCAGCAGCTTTGGCGGGAGGGATGAGCAGTTCTTC

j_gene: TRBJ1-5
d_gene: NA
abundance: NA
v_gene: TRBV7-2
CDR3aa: CASSFRGNQPQHF
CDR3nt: TGTGCCAGCAGCTTTAGGGGAAATCAGCCCCAGCATTTT

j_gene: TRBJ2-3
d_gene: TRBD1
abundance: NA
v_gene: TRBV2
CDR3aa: CASSWTGSTDTQYF
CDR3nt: TGTGCCAGCAGCTGGACAGGGTCGACAGATACGCAGTATTTT

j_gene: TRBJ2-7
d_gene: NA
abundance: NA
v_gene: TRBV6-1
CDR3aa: CASSDSPFYYEQYF
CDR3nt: TGTGCCAGCTCGGACAGTCCCTTTTATTACGAGCAGTACTTC

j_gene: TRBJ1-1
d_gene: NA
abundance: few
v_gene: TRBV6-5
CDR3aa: CASRPTGNTEAFF
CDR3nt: TGTGCCAGCAGGCCAACAGGGAACACTGAAGCTTTCTTT

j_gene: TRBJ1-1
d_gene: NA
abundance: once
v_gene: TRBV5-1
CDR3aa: CASSPAVNTEAFF
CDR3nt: TGCGCCAGCAGCCCCGCGGTGAACACTGAAGCTTTCTTT

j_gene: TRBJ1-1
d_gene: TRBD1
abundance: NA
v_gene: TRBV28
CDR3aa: CASSLGQGGVNTEAFF
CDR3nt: TGTGCCAGCAGTTTGGGACAGGGGGGCGTGAACACTGAAGCTTTCTTT

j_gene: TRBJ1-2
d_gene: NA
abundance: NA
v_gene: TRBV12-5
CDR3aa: CASGLRSGAVYGYTF
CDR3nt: TGTGCTAGTGGTTTGCGTTCAGGGGCCGTCTACGGCTACACCTTC

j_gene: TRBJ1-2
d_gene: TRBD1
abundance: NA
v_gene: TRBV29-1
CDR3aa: CSADRGNYGYTF
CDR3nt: TGCAGCGCCGACAGGGGGAACTATGGCTACACCTTC

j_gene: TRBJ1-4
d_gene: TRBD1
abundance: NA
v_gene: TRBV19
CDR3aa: CASSTDRVNEKLFF
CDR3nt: TGTGCCAGTAGTACGGACAGGGTTAATGAAAAACTGTTTTTT

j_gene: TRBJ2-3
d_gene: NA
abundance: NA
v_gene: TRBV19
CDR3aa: CASSPVGRGFTDTQYF
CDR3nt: TGTGCCAGTAGTCCCGTGGGCAGGGGATTCACAGATACGCAGTATTTT

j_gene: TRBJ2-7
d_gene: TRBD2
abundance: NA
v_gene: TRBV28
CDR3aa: CASNSGNSYEQYF
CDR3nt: TGTGCCAGCAACAGCGGGAACTCCTACGAGCAGTACTTC

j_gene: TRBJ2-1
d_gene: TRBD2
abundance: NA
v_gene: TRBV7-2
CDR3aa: CASSHRTSGATNEQFF
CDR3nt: TGTGCCAGCAGCCACCGTACTAGCGGGGCCACTAATGAGCAGTTCTTC

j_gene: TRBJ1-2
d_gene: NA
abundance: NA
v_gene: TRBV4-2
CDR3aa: CASTQTSEGDYGYTF
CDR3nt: TGTGCCAGCACCCAAACCTCTGAGGGGGACTATGGCTACACCTTC

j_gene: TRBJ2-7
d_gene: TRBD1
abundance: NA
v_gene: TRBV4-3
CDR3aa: CASSQDLGQGGEQYF
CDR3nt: TGCGCCAGCAGCCAAGATTTGGGACAGGGGGGCGAGCAGTACTTC

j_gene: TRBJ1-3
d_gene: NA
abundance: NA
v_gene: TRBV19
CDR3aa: CASSIDQVGSGNTIYF
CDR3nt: TGTGCCAGTAGTATAGATCAAGTCGGCTCTGGAAACACCATATATTTT

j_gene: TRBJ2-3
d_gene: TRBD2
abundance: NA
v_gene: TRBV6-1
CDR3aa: CASSLAGATDTQYF
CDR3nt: TGTGCCAGCAGTTTAGCGGGAGCGACAGATACGCAGTATTTT

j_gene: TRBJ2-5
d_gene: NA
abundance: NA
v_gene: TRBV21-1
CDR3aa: CASRGLAGEETQYF
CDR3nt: TGTGCCAGCAGGGGGCTAGCGGGAGAAGAGACCCAGTACTTC

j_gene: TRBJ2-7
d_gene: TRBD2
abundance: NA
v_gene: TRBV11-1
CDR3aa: CASRESGGVYEQYF
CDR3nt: TGTGCCAGCAGGGAAAGCGGGGGGGTCTACGAGCAGTACTTC

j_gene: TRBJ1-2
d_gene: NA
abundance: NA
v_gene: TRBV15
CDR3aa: CATSKGHNVGGYTF
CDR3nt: TGTGCCACCAGCAAGGGACATAACGTTGGCGGCTACACCTTC

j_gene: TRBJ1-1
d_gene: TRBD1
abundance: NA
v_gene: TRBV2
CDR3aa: CASSDGTGRNTEAFF
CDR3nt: TGTGCCAGCAGTGATGGGACAGGGAGGAACACTGAAGCTTTCTTT

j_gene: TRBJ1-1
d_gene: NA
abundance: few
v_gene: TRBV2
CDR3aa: CASSEEAEGAFF
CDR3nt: TGTGCCAGCAGTGAAGAGGCGGAGGGGGCTTTCTTT

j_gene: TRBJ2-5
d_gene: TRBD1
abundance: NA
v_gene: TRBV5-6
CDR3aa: CASTGPRRQGTETQYF
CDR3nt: TGTGCCAGCACAGGGCCCCGGAGACAGGGGACGGAGACCCAGTACTTC